Shown below are 17 T cell receptor beta chains from a single sample sequenced in a study of T cell repertoires in cytomegalovirus infection. TCRdb used MiXCR to reprocess the reads, holding one entry per CDR3 protein. The sample consists of hundreds of thousands of distinct CDR3 sequences, roughly 30% of them appearing once. Their specific antigens are unknown. Sequenced material: cultured CD8+ T cells from PBMCs, taken from culture after CMV antigen stimulation. The source is a human donor in good health (CMV status not recorded). Some clones in this sample may be carry-over from other donors' samples.

In its sample, this clonotype was seen many times. V gene TRBV7-6 combines with J gene TRBJ2-1; tentatively, D is TRBD1 (6 bases). The germline V and J ends were trimmed by 3 bases and 7 bases, with 10 bases remaining between them. This CDR3 spans 13 amino acids. Germline lookup yields CDR1 SGHVS and CDR2 FNYEAQ. Here the CDR3 reads CASSFAQGNEQFF. As DNA, the CDR3 is TGTGCCAGCAGCTTCGCGCAGGGGAATGAGCAGTTCTTC.

The chain joins TRBV19 to TRBJ1-1; 9 nucleotides align to TRBD1. Per the germline V gene, CDR1 is LNHDA and CDR2 is SQIVND (reference sequence). The CDR3 loop spans 14 amino acids. The junction had 8 bases not matched to a gene; V was cut back by 9 bases and J by 3 bases. Here the CDR3 reads CASLSRTGDTEAFF. CDR3 coding DNA: TGTGCCAGCCTATCAAGGACAGGGGACACTGAAGCTTTCTTT.

This chain connects TRBV10-3 to TRBJ1-5; 8 bases agree with TRBD1. The V and J ends lost 3 bases and 2 bases, in that order; junction bases with no gene match: 6. The germline V gene encodes CDR1 ENHRY and CDR2 SYGVKD. The CDR3 has 16 residues. CDR3 loop: CAISDPGQGRNQPQHF. CDR3 in DNA: TGTGCCATCAGTGATCCCGGACAGGGACGCAATCAGCCCCAGCATTTT.

This clonotype was counted only a few times. The rearrangement links TRBV7-9 to TRBJ1-3; D gene ambiguous. This CDR3 is 16 amino acids long. The germline V gene has CDR1 SEHNR and CDR2 FQNEAQ (reference sequence). V was clipped by 3 bases and J by 0 bases, with 12 bases between them. CDR3 in DNA: TGTGCCAGCAGCTTTGGCCCGCACTCCTCTGGAAACACCATATATTTT. It codes for CASSFGPHSSGNTIYF.

The chain links TRBV6-5 to TRBJ2-3; D not certain. The V and J ends lost 4 bases and 0 bases respectively, with 14 bases between them. This CDR3 has 16 residues. CDR1 is MNHEY, CDR2 SVGAGI, per germline. CDR3 loop: CASSFTEPDSTDTQYF. In DNA form, the CDR3 reads TGTGCCAGCAGTTTCACTGAGCCAGATAGCACAGATACGCAGTATTTT.

This clonotype has a handful of counts. V is TRBV6-2 or TRBV6-3 and J is TRBJ2-7; 8 bases align to TRBD2. The CDR3 contains 14 residues. Germline values: CDR1 MNHEY, CDR2 SVGEGT. The J segment lost 5 bases and the V segment lost 8 bases, leaving 11 bases of the junction unmatched. The CDR3 is CASSRFGLADEQYV. CDR3 DNA sequence: TGTGCCAGCTCCCGATTTGGACTAGCAGACGAGCAGTACGTC.

This clonotype was seen only once. The V and J genes are TRBV20-1 and TRBJ2-1; 9 bases match TRBD2. The J call may be faulty, since TRBJ2-7 better matches the DNA end. The CDR3 runs 16 residues. From germline, CDR1 is DFQATT and CDR2 SNEGSKA (reference sequence). Here the CDR3 reads CSARENAGGPDNEQYF. CDR3 bases: TGCAGTGCTAGAGAGAATGCGGGGGGGCCGGACAATGAGCAGTACTTC.

This clonotype was found many times. This chain connects TRBV7-8 to TRBJ2-1; TRBD2 agrees at 8 bases. V gave up 4 bases and J gave up 7 bases; unmatched junction bases: 6. CDR3 length equals 14 residues. The germline V gene has CDR1 SGHVS and CDR2 FQNEAQ. The CDR3 region is CASSSPGLGNEQFF. The CDR3 nucleotides are TGTGCCAGCAGCTCCCCGGGACTAGGAAATGAGCAGTTCTTC.

The chain recombines TRBV9 with TRBJ2-4, with TRBD1 as a possible D gene (9 bases). The CDR3 contains 15 residues. Deletions cut 4 bases from V and 7 bases from J, with 18 bases between. The germline gives CDR1 SGDLS, CDR2 YYNGEE. The CDR3 DNA follows: TGTGCCAGCAGCCCGGGGGGGGGGACAGGGAACATTCAGTACTTC. It specifies CASSPGGGTGNIQYF.

The chain has TRBV20-1 and TRBJ2-6, with D unclear. Looked up from germline, CDR1 is DFQATT and CDR2 is SNEGSKA (reference sequence). The CDR3 has 15 residues. Deletions cut 0 bases from V and 1 base from J, with 7 bases between. The CDR3 sequence: CSARDGQSGANVLTF. In DNA form, the CDR3 reads TGCAGTGCTAGAGACGGTCAGTCTGGGGCCAACGTCCTGACTTTC.

This clonotype has a count of ten or more. The chain couples TRBV28 to TRBJ2-7; D is unresolved. Trimming shortened V by 4 bases and J by 0 bases, and 4 bases separated the two germline ends. CDR3 length: 12 amino acids. CDR1 is MDHEN and CDR2 is SYDVKM in the germline V gene. The CDR3 loop is CASSYSSYEQYV. In DNA form, the CDR3 reads TGTGCCAGCAGTTACAGCTCCTACGAGCAGTACGTC.

The CDR3 loop reads CASSYLQGGNSPLHF. The DNA of the CDR3 is TGTGCCAGCAGTTACTTACAAGGCGGGAATTCACCCCTCCACTTT. V usage is TRBV6-6 and J usage is TRBJ1-6; D not resolved. CDR1 and CDR2 (germline): MNHNY, SVGAGI (reference sequence). The CDR3 has 15 amino acids. With 1 base removed from V and 7 bases from J, the gap between germline ends came to 11 bases.

The chain links TRBV7-3 to TRBJ2-1; no firm D call. V lost 6 bases to trimming and J lost 8 bases, with 14 bases between them. Germline values: CDR1 SGHTA, CDR2 FQGTGA. The CDR3 has 13 residues. Written as DNA, the CDR3 is TGTGCCAGCAGGCCCGGTACCTCTTATGAGCAGTTCTTC. This gives the protein CASRPGTSYEQFF.

This clonotype was seen a single time. This chain connects TRBV5-1 to TRBJ1-6; D is ambiguous. Trimming removed 2 bases at V and 2 bases at J, with 11 bases between. The CDR3 is 16 residues long. Germline V CDR1 and CDR2: SGHRS, YFSETQ. The CDR3 DNA follows: TGCGCCAGCAGCTTCAATGATGGGCCCTATAATTCACCCCTCCACTTT. Residues: CASSFNDGPYNSPLHF.

The V and J genes are TRBV5-1 and TRBJ2-1; 8 bases fit TRBD1. This CDR3 has 14 amino acids. The ends lost 2 bases at V and 7 bases at J; junction bases unmatched: 5. Looked up from germline, CDR1 is SGHRS and CDR2 is YFSETQ. The CDR3 nucleotides are TGCGCCAGCAGCTTCGGCAGGGGGCAGAATGAGCAGTTCTTC. Translation gives CASSFGRGQNEQFF.

This clonotype showed up just a few times. The chain recombines TRBV12-3 or TRBV12-4 with TRBJ2-2; 10 bases line up with TRBD1. The CDR3 extends over 17 amino acids. V was pared by 10 bases and J by 1 base, with 12 bases of the junction left unmatched. CDR3 sequence reads: CATDSRDRGRNTGELFF. CDR3 nucleotides: TGTGCCACCGATTCTCGGGACAGGGGTAGGAACACCGGGGAGCTGTTTTTT.

The chain combines TRBV7-6 with TRBJ2-7; possible D gene TRBD1, 6 bases. The V gene lost 3 bases and the J gene lost 4 bases, with 16 bases spanning the gap. Germline V CDR1 and CDR2: SGHVS, FNYEAQ. The length of the CDR3 is 15 residues. Here the CDR3 DNA reads TGTGCCAGCAGCTTGGGACAAGGGTGGGCTTACGAGCAGTACGTC. Amino acid sequence: CASSLGQGWAYEQYV.